This note documents a single T cell receptor (beta chain) sequence. The protocol was immunoSEQ multiplex PCR, while the TCRdb copy is restricted to in-frame clones and leaves out a portion. The table shows under 85,000 clones, with 82% occurring only once. The sample belongs to a study of blood T cell repertoires in COVID-19. Deletions cut 5 bases from V and 4 bases from J, with 14 bases between. Germline V lookup: CDR1 SGHTA, CDR2 FQGNSA. The length of the CDR3 is 14 residues. The clonotype comes from a human donor in a cohort sampled during active COVID-19. The rearrangement uses TRBV7-2 and TRBJ2-5; TRBD2 is a possible D gene (6 bases). The sample taken for sequencing was peripheral blood. The chain's CDR3 is CASSPTTGLETQYF. CDR3 DNA sequence: TGTGCCAGCAGCCCAACAACGGGACTAGAGACCCAGTACTTC.